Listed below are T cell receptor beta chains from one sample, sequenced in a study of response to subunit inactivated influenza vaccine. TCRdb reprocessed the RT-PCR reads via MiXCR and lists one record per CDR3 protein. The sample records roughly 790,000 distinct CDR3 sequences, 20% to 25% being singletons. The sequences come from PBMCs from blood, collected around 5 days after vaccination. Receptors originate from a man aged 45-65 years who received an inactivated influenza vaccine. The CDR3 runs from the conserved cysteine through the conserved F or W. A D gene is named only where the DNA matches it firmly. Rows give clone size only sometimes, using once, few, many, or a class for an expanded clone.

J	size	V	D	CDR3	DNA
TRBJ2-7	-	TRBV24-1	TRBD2	CATSDLTSGGAKQYF	TGTGCCACCAGTGATTTGACTAGCGGGGGAGCGAAGCAGTACTTC
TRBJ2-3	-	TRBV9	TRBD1	CASSVWDRFTDTQYF	TGTGCCAGCAGCGTCTGGGACAGGTTCACAGATACGCAGTATTTT
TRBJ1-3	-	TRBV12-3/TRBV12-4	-	CASSLATLGNTIYF	TGTGCCAGCAGTTTAGCGACTCTGGGAAACACCATATATTTT
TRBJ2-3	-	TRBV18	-	CASSPPSTTDTQYF	TGTGCCAGCTCACCACCGTCGACCACAGATACGCAGTATTTT
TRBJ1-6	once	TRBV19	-	CASSIGRRDNSPLHF	TGTGCCAGTAGTATTGGGCGGAGAGATAATTCACCCCTCCACTTT
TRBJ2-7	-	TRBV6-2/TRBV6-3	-	CASSYSSGQFAYEQYF	TGTGCCAGCAGTTACTCCTCCGGCCAATTCGCCTACGAGCAGTACTTC
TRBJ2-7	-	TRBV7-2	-	CASSRGWASYEQYF	TGTGCCAGCAGCCGTGGCTGGGCGTCCTACGAGCAGTACTTC
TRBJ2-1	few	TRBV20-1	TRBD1	CSASRDSYNEQFF	TGCAGTGCTAGCCGGGACAGCTACAATGAGCAGTTCTTC
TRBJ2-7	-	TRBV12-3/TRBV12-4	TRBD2	CASSQTSGASVEQYF	TGTGCCAGCAGCCAGACTAGCGGGGCTTCTGTCGAGCAGTACTTC
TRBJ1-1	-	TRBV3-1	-	CASSQDLIGEAFF	TGTGCCAGCAGCCAAGATCTGATAGGCGAAGCTTTCTTT
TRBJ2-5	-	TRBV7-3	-	CASSIASGEIETQYF	TGTGCCAGCAGTATCGCCTCCGGGGAGATTGAGACCCAGTACTTC
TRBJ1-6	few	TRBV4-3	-	CASSQDYPLSERPLHF	TGCGCCAGCAGCCAAGACTACCCGTTGAGTGAGCGGCCCCTCCACTTT
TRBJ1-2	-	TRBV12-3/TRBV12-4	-	CASSWGGVDGYTF	TGTGCCAGCAGTTGGGGGGGCGTTGATGGCTACACCTTC
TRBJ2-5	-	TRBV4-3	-	CASSQDTAARETQYF	TGCGCCAGCAGCCAAGACACCGCAGCCCGAGAGACCCAGTACTTC
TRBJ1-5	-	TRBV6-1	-	CASSETNSNQPQHF	TGTGCCAGCAGCGAAACTAATAGCAATCAGCCCCAGCATTTT
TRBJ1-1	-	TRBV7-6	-	CASSFSETNTEAFF	TGTGCCAGCAGCTTCTCAGAGACGAACACTGAAGCTTTCTTT
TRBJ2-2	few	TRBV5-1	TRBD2	CASLSGRGTGELFF	TGCGCCAGCCTTAGCGGGAGGGGCACCGGGGAGCTGTTTTTT
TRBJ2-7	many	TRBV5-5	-	CASSLEAGAYEQYF	TGTGCCAGCAGCTTGGAGGCAGGTGCCTACGAGCAGTACTTC
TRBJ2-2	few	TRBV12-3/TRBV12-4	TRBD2	CASSLASSGRVWGELFF	TGTGCCAGCAGTTTAGCGTCTAGCGGGAGGGTCTGGGGGGAGCTGTTTTTT
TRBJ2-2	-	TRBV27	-	CASKRTDTTNTGELFF	TGTGCCAGCAAGAGGACGGACACCACGAACACCGGGGAGCTGTTTTTT
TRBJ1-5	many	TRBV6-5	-	CASSYLVARGTSQPQHF	TGTGCCAGCAGTTACTTAGTCGCCAGGGGAACGTCTCAGCCCCAGCATTTT
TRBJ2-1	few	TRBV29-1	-	CSVDGGSGYNEQFF	TGCAGCGTTGATGGCGGTAGCGGCTACAATGAGCAGTTCTTC
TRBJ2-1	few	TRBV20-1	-	CSAAGLGFNEQFF	TGCAGTGCTGCAGGGTTAGGATTCAATGAGCAGTTCTTC
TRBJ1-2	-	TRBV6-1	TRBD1	CASSRTGVENYGYTF	TGTGCCAGCAGCCGCACAGGGGTAGAAAACTATGGCTACACCTTC
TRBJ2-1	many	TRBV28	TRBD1	CASSLFRDSYNEQFF	TGTGCCAGCAGTTTATTCCGGGACAGCTACAATGAGCAGTTCTTC
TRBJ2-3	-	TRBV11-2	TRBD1	CASSFRDRGRTDTQYF	TGTGCCAGCAGCTTCCGGGACAGGGGGCGCACAGATACGCAGTATTTT
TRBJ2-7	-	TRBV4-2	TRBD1	CASSQGGTGEEQYF	TGTGCCAGCAGCCAAGGGGGGACAGGGGAAGAGCAGTACTTC
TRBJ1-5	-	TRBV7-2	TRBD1	CASSLGDSSIQPQHF	TGTGCCAGCAGCTTAGGGGACAGTTCCATTCAGCCCCAGCATTTT
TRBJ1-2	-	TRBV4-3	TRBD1	CASSQEARGRLRYGYTF	TGCGCCAGCAGCCAAGAGGCCAGGGGGCGGTTACGGTATGGCTACACCTTC
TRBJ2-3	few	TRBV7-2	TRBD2	CASKLHMSGGGTDTQYF	TGTGCCAGCAAGCTACACATGAGCGGGGGAGGCACAGATACGCAGTATTTT
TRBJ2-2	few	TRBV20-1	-	CSAREYGGMYTGELFF	TGCAGTGCTAGAGAATATGGCGGGATGTACACCGGGGAGCTGTTTTTT